This T cell receptor beta chain comes out of a study of blood T cell repertoires in COVID-19. About the study: Both acute and convalescent COVID-19 samples were obtained from the United States, Italy and Spain.

Some clones are missing from TCRdb's copy, which holds only in-frame ones; the method was immunoSEQ multiplex PCR. The repertoire holds some 70,000 clones, 79% seen once, with about 6% in the top ten. Germline CDR1 and CDR2: MRHNA and SNTAGT. J was trimmed by 0 bases and V by 8 bases; bases with no gene match: 12. The CDR3 spans 17 residues. The TCR originated in a woman aged 55-70 years with acute or convalescent COVID-19. Sequencing was performed on peripheral blood. V gene TRBV6-4 combines with J gene TRBJ2-1; 8 bases align to TRBD2. CDR3 in amino acids: CASSPSGRLSSYNEQFF. The CDR3 DNA reads as TGTGCCAGCTCCCCTAGCGGGCGACTAAGCTCCTACAATGAGCAGTTCTTC.